What follows are 15 T cell receptor beta chains derived from one specimen sequenced in a study of blood T cell repertoires in COVID-19. Some clones are missing from TCRdb's copy, which holds only in-frame ones; the method was immunoSEQ multiplex PCR. The sample lists 70,000 to 95,000 clones, 85% occurring once. Source material: peripheral blood. The receptors were gathered from a woman aged 65 to 85 with active or convalescent COVID-19.

The V gene is TRBV18, the J gene TRBJ1-1; TRBD1 might be the D (5 bases). Germline V gene lookup returns CDR1 KGHSH and CDR2 LQKENI. This CDR3 has 14 residues. The V and J ends lost 5 bases and 6 bases respectively, with 16 bases between them. The CDR3 here is CASSGQGNTPEAFF. The CDR3 DNA sequence: TGTGCCAGCTCAGGGCAGGGAAACACCCCTGAAGCTTTCTTT.

DNA for the CDR3: TGCAGCGTTGACCGGACAGGTGATACTGAAGCTTTCTTT. This encodes CSVDRTGDTEAFF. The chain is built from TRBV29-1 and TRBJ1-1, with 7 positions matching TRBD1. There are 13 residues in the CDR3. Trimming at V came to 3 bases and at J to 5 bases, leaving 6 bases not matched to a gene. Germline CDR1 is SQVTM and CDR2 is ANQGSEA.

The rearrangement uses TRBV29-1 and TRBJ1-2; possible D gene TRBD1, 6 bases. The V gene lost 2 bases and the J gene lost 5 bases, with 12 bases spanning the gap. The V gene's germline CDR1 is SQVTM and CDR2 ANQGSEA. The CDR3 consists of 13 residues. CDR3 sequence: CSVESGVGYGYTF. The CDR3 DNA reads TGCAGCGTTGAATCAGGGGTCGGGTATGGCTACACCTTC.

This sequence joins TRBV9 and TRBJ2-7; no clear D gene. Trimming took 5 bases from V and 6 from J, leaving 21 bases between them. The CDR3 is made up of 15 amino acids. Germline values: CDR1 SGDLS, CDR2 YYNGEE. The CDR3 sequence: CASSEDGYPTREQYF. The CDR3 DNA is TGTGCCAGCAGTGAAGACGGGTACCCTACCCGCGAGCAGTACTTC.

This clone was seen only once. The V gene is TRBV27, the J gene TRBJ1-5; TRBD1 aligns across 11 bases. Per germline, CDR1 MNHEY and CDR2 SMNVEV (reference sequence). This CDR3 region has 14 residues. The V and J ends lost 2 bases and 7 bases, in that order; junction bases with no gene match: 1. The CDR3 coding sequence is TGTGCCAGCAGTTTAGGGACAGGGGGACAGCCCCAGCATTTT. Encoded protein: CASSLGTGGQPQHF.

This clone was counted between two and nine times. This chain links TRBV5-1 with TRBJ1-6; no definite D call. With 0 bases removed from V and 6 bases from J, the gap between germline ends came to 13 bases. The CDR3 covers 16 residues. Looked up from germline, CDR1 is SGHRS and CDR2 is YFSETQ. The CDR3 DNA reads TGCGCCAGCAGCTTGGAGAACGGAGTCTTTAATTCACCCCTCCACTTT. Amino acid sequence: CASSLENGVFNSPLHF.

The genes are TRBV19 and TRBJ1-2; 7 bases map to TRBD1. The CDR3 runs 13 residues. V shed 5 bases and J 8 bases; nucleotides not matched to a gene: 8. CDR1 LNHDA and CDR2 SQIVND come from the germline V gene (reference sequence). The CDR3 loop is CASSDREEYGYTF. For the CDR3, the DNA is TGTGCCAGTAGTGACAGGGAGGAATACGGCTACACCTTC.

This clone has a handful of counts. The chain employs TRBV4-3 and TRBJ1-2; 8 bases line up with TRBD1. Germline V CDR1 and CDR2: LGHNA, YSLEER. There are 15 residues in the CDR3. Trimming at V came to 1 base and at J to 3 bases, leaving 4 bases not matched to a gene. Here the CDR3 reads CASSQGVTGDYGYTF. Written as DNA, the CDR3 is TGCGCCAGCAGCCAAGGTGTGACAGGGGACTATGGCTACACCTTC.

The genes are TRBV28 and TRBJ1-2; D possibly corresponds to TRBD1 (6 bases). The CDR3 covers 15 residues. Trimming took off 1 base at V and 0 bases at J, with 9 bases between the two ends. Germline V gives CDR1 MDHEN, CDR2 SYDVKM. The CDR3 DNA follows: TGTGCCAGCAGTTTATACAGGGAGCCTAACTATGGCTACACCTTC. Its translation: CASSLYREPNYGYTF.

The chain employs TRBV7-9 and TRBJ1-6; D is unclear. Per germline, CDR1 SEHNR and CDR2 FQNEAQ (reference sequence). Between the trimmed V and J ends, which lost 1 base and 7 bases, there was a span of 5 bases. CDR3 length: 13 amino acids. In DNA, the CDR3 is TGTGCCAGCAGCTTAGGCGCGAATTCACCCCTCCACTTT. It translates to CASSLGANSPLHF.

CDR3 amino acids: CAIRSRDRGSNQPQHF. DNA for the CDR3: TGTGCCATCAGATCCCGGGACAGGGGTAGCAATCAGCCCCAGCATTTT. V and J are TRBV10-3 and TRBJ1-5, with 10 bases lining up with TRBD1. J lost 0 bases, V lost 6 bases, and 5 bases had no gene match. The CDR3 loop spans 16 amino acids. Germline CDR1 is ENHRY and CDR2 is SYGVKD.

The chain employs TRBV10-2 and TRBJ1-6; D not certain. The CDR3 extends over 14 amino acids. The germline gives CDR1 WSHSY, CDR2 SAAADI. V was clipped by 8 bases and J by 3 bases, with 11 bases between them. CDR3 loop: CASGGFNYNSPLHF. The CDR3 DNA is TGCGCCAGCGGCGGGTTTAACTATAATTCACCCCTCCACTTT.

The chain is built from TRBV14 and TRBJ1-1; D perhaps matches TRBD1 (6 bases). Germline V gene data show CDR1 as SGHDN and CDR2 as FVKESK. Deletions cut 4 bases from V and 4 bases from J, with 19 bases between. CDR3 length equals 16 residues. CDR3 in amino acids: CASSLRGTNWGTEAFF. DNA of the CDR3: TGTGCCAGCAGCCTTAGGGGGACCAATTGGGGCACTGAAGCTTTCTTT.

This clone was counted once. The chain joins TRBV5-6 to TRBJ2-1; no clear D gene. The CDR3 has 12 residues. The V gene lost 0 bases and the J gene lost 7 bases, with 5 bases spanning the gap. CDR1 is SGHDT and CDR2 is YYEEEE in the germline V gene. In DNA form, the CDR3 reads TGTGCCAGCAGCTTGGTCCTAAATGAGCAGTTCTTC. Its translation: CASSLVLNEQFF.

V gene TRBV28 combines with J gene TRBJ1-5; no reliable D call. With 5 bases removed from V and 7 bases from J, the gap between germline ends came to 9 bases. The CDR3 runs to 12 residues. Germline lookup yields CDR1 MDHEN and CDR2 SYDVKM. CDR3 DNA sequence: TGTGCCAGCAGTCAAACTGAGCAGCCCCAGCATTTT. This codes for CASSQTEQPQHF. The full variable domain, completed using reference TRBV28 and TRBJ1-5, is DVKVTQSSRYLVKRTGEKVFLECVQDMDHENMFWYRQDPGLGLRLIYFSYDVKMKEKGDIPEGYSVSREKKERFSLILESASTNQTSMYLCASSQTEQPQHFGDGTRLSIL.